This entry features one TCR beta chain sequence. Its target is unknown. The data stem from a study of blood T cells in healthy people across ages. Overall study findings and caveats: Total diversity from one million sequenced T cells was likely underestimated.

Sample-barcoded 5' priming and a J-beta primer mix drove a second PCR of about 7 to 11 cycles. TCRdb processed the 5' RACE reads anew with MiXCR; each CDR3 protein has one entry. The sample records under 1 million distinct CDR3 sequences, around two fifths being singletons. Trimming took 0 bases from V and 10 from J; bases not matched to a gene: 2. The V gene's germline CDR1 is SGHTA and CDR2 FQGNSA. The CDR3 is 12 amino acids. The TCR was taken from a man in his 60s in good health. The rearrangement links TRBV7-2 to TRBJ1-1, with 7 bases aligning to TRBD1. The sequencing input was blood. The CDR3, as DNA: TGTGCCAGCAGCTTAGCAAGGGGGCGAGCTTTCTTT. It translates to CASSLARGRAFF.